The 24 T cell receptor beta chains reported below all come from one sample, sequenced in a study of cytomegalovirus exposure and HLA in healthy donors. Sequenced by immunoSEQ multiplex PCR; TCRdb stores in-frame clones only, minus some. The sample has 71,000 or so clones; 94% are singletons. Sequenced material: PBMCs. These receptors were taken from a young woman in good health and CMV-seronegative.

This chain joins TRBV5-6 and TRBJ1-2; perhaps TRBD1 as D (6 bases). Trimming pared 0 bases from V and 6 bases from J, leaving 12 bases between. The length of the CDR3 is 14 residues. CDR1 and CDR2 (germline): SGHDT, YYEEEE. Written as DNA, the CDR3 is TGTGCCAGCAGCTTGGAAGTGGGGGCACATGGCTACACCTTC. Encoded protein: CASSLEVGAHGYTF.

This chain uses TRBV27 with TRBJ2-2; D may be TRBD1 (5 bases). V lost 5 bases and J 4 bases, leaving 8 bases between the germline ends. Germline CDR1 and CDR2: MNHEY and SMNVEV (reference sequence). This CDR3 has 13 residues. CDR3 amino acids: CASSPRGTGELFF. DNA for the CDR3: TGTGCCAGCAGTCCAAGGGGCACCGGGGAGCTGTTTTTT.

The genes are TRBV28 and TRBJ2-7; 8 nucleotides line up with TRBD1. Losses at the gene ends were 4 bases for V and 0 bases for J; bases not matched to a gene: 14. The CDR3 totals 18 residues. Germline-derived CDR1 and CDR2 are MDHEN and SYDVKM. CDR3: CASSSPKRLGQVSYEQYF. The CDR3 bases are TGTGCCAGCAGTTCCCCAAAACGTCTGGGACAGGTCTCCTACGAGCAGTACTTC.

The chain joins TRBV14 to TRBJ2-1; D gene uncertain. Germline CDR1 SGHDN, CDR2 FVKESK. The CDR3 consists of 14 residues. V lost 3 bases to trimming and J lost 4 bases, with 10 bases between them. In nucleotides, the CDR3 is TGTGCCAGCAGCCACGTCAGAGGATACAATGAGCAGTTCTTC. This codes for CASSHVRGYNEQFF.

As DNA, the CDR3 is TGTGCCAGCAGCCAAAACCAATTAACCGCGGAACATAGCAATCAGCCCCAGCATTTT. Its protein is CASSQNQLTAEHSNQPQHF. J is TRBJ1-5 and V is TRBV4-2; D not certain. The germline V and J ends were trimmed by 2 bases and 0 bases, with 20 bases remaining between them. Per germline, CDR1 LGHNA and CDR2 YNFKEQ. CDR3 length: 19 residues.

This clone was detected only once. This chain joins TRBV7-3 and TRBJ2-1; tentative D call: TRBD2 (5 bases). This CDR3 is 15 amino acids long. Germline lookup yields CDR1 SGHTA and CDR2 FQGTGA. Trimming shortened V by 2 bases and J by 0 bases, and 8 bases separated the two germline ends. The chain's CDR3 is CASSLEGTSYNEQFF. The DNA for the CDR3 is TGTGCCAGCAGCTTAGAGGGAACCTCCTACAATGAGCAGTTCTTC. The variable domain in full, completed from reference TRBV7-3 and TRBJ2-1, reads GAGVSQTPSNKVTEKGKYVELRCDPISGHTALYWYRQSLGQGPEFLIYFQGTGAADDSGLPNDRFFAVRPEGSVSTLKIQRTERGDSAVYLCASSLEGTSYNEQFFGPGTRLTVL.

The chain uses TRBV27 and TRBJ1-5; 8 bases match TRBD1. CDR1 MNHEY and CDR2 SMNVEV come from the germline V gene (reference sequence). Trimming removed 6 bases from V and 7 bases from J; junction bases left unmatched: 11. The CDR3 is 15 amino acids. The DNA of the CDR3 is TGTGCCAGCAGGCCTGGACAGGGCAACGACCAGCCCCAGCATTTT. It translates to CASRPGQGNDQPQHF.

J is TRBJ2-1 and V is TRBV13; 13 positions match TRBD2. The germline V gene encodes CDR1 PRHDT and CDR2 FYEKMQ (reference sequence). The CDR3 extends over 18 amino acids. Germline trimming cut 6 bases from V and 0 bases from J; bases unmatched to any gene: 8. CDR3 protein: CASSSWTSGSNSYNEQFF. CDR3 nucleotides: TGTGCCAGCAGTTCCTGGACTAGCGGGAGTAACTCCTACAATGAGCAGTTCTTC.

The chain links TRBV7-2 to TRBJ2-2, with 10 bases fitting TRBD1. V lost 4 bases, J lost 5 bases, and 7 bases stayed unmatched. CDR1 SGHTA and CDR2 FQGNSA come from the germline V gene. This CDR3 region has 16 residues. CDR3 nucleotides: TGTGCCAGCAGCTACGGACAGGGGGTTGGTACCGGGGAGCTGTTTTTT. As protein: CASSYGQGVGTGELFF.

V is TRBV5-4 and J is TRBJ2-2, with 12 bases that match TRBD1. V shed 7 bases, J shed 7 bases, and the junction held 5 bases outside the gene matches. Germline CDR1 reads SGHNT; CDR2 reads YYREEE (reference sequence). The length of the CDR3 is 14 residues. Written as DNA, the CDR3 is TGTGCCAGCCGAGGGACAGGGGGCAGCGGGGAGCTGTTTTTT. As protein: CASRGTGGSGELFF.

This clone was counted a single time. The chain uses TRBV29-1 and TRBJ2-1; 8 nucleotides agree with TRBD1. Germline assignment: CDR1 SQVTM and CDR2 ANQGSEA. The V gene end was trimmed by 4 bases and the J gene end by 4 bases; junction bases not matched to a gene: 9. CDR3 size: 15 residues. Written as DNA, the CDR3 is TGCAGCGTTGTAGGTTGGGACAGGAATTACAATGAGCAGTTCTTC. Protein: CSVVGWDRNYNEQFF.

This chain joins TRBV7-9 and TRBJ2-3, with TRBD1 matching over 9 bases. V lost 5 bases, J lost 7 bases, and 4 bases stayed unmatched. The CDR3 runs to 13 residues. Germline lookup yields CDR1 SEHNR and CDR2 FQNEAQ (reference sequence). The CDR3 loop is CASSMTGGNTQYF. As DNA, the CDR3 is TGTGCCAGCAGCATGACAGGGGGAAATACGCAGTATTTT.

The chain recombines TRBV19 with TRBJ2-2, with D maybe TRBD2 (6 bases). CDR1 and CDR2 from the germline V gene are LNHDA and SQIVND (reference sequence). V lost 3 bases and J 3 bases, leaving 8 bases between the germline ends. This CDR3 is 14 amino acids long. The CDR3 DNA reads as TGTGCCAGTAGTATGGGACTGGACACCGGGGAGCTGTTTTTT. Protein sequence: CASSMGLDTGELFF.

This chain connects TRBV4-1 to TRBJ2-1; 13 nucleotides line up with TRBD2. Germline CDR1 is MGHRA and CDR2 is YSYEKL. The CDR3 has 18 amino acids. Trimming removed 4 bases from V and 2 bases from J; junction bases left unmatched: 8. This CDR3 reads CASSPWTSGSGAYNEQFF. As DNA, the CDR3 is TGCGCCAGCAGCCCGTGGACTAGCGGGAGTGGGGCCTACAATGAGCAGTTCTTC.

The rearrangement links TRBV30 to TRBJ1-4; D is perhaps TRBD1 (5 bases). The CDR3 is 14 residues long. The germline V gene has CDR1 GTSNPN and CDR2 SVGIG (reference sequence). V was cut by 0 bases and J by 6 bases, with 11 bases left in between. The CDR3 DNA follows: TGTGCCTGGAGTGTTATGTCGGGGGATGAAAAACTGTTTTTT. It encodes CAWSVMSGDEKLFF.

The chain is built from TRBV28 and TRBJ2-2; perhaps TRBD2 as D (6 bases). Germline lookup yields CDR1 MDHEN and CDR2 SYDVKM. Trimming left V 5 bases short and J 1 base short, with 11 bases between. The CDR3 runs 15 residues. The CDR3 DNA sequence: TGTGCCAGCAGTCGCGGGACGGTGAACACCGGGGAGCTGTTTTTT. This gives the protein CASSRGTVNTGELFF.

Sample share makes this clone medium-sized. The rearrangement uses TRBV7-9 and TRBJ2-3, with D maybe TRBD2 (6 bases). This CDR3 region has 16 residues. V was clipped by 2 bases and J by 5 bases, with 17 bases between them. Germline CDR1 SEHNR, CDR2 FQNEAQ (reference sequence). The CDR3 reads CASSLTQQRALDTQYF. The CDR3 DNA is TGTGCCAGCAGCTTAACACAACAGCGGGCCCTAGATACGCAGTATTTT.

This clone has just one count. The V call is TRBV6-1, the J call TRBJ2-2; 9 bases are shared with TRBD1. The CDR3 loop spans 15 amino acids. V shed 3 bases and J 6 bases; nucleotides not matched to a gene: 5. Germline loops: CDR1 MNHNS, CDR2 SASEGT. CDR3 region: CASSEGQGGAGELFF. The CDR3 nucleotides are TGTGCCAGCAGTGAGGGACAGGGTGGGGCCGGGGAGCTGTTTTTT.

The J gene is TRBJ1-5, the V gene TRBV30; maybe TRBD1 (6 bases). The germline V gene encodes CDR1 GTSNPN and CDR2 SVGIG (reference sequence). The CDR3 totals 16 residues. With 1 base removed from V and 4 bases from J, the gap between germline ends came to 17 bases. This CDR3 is CAWSGVDSGVNQPQHF. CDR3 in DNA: TGTGCCTGGAGTGGCGTCGACTCAGGGGTTAATCAGCCCCAGCATTTT.

CDR3 nucleotide sequence: TGTGCCAGCAGTGAGGGAGCTGGGGCCAACGTCCTGACTTTC. Translation: CASSEGAGANVLTF. The J gene is TRBJ2-6, the V gene TRBV6-1; tentatively, D is TRBD2 (5 bases). CDR3 size: 14 residues. The V and J ends lost 3 bases and 2 bases respectively, with 5 bases between them. Germline CDR1 MNHNS, CDR2 SASEGT.

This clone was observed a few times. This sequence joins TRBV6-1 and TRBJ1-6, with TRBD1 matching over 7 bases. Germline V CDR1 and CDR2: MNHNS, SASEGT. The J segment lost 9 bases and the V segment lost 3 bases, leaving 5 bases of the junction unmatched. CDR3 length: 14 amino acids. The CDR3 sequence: CASSDPGGGSPLHF. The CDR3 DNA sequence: TGTGCCAGCAGTGACCCAGGGGGAGGTTCACCCCTCCACTTT.

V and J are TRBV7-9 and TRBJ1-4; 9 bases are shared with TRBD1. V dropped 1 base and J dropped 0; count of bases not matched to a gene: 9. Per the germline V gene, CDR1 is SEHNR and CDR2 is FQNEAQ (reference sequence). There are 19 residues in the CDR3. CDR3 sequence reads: CASSLETATGGATNEKLFF. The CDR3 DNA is TGTGCCAGCAGCTTAGAAACGGCGACAGGGGGAGCAACTAATGAAAAACTGTTTTTT. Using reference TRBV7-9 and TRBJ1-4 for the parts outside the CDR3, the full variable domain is DTGVSQNPRHKITKRGQNVTFRCDPISEHNRLYWYRQTLGQGPEFLTYFQNEAQLEKSRLLSDRFSAERPKGSFSTLEIQRTEQGDSAMYLCASSLETATGGATNEKLFFGSGTQLSVL.

CDR3: CASSERQSTEAFF. The CDR3 DNA reads as TGTGCCAGCAGTGAGCGACAGTCAACTGAAGCTTTCTTT. The chain uses TRBV6-1 and TRBJ1-1, with D perhaps matching TRBD1 (5 bases). Trimming removed 3 bases from V and 5 bases from J, with 10 bases in between. The CDR3 length is 13 residues. Germline V gives CDR1 MNHNS, CDR2 SASEGT.

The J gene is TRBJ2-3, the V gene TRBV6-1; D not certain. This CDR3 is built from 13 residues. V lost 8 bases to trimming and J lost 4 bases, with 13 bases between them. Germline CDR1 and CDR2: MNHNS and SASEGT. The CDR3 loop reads CASRVMVADTQYF. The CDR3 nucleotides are TGTGCCAGCCGGGTCATGGTCGCAGATACGCAGTATTTT.